This TCR beta chain was identified during a study of T cell clonality in common variable immunodeficiency. Overall study results and limits: CVID subjects shared fewer TCRbeta clones than healthy controls did. CVID subjects showed higher TCRbeta clonality than healthy controls. Reportedly, TCR beta sequences from common variable immunodeficiency showed fewer deletions and N-nucleotide insertions.

The CDR3 contains 13 residues. Germline loops: CDR1 PRHDT, CDR2 FYEKMQ (reference sequence). Blood samples were heparinized, roughly 4.5 to 8.5 ml per donor. There are a few counts of this clone. Antigen specificity is unknown. Read coverage stops 3 residues before the CDR3 terminus; the germline J gene supplies the remainder. TCRdb's table, derived via immunoSEQ multiplex PCR, lists solely in-frame clones and lacks some. The sample includes about 35,000 clones, none of them occurring once. J is TRBJ1-1 and V is TRBV13; D unclear. The receptor comes from a person aged 18-70 years in good health. Material for sequencing was peripheral blood mononuclear cells. CDR3 sequence reads: CASTPQREDTAFF. The sequenced CDR3 bases are TGTGCCAGCACCCCACAGCGGGAAGATACG.